Following are 27 T cell receptor beta chains from one sample sequenced in a study of blood T cell repertoires in COVID-19 (dated by TCRdb to the early 2020s). The library was produced with the immunoSEQ multiplex PCR assay. TCRdb's version of the immuneACCESS table is confined to in-frame rearrangements and falls short of the full clone set. An unresolved V gene accounts for under half of the shortfall where checked; the remainder is of unknown origin. For this sample the table gives 300,000 to 400,000 clones, of which roughly 88% were detected only once. The ten biggest clones cover approximately 0.96% of the sample. Source material: PBMCs or T cells enriched from blood (not recorded which). These receptors originate from a woman in her 30s with acute COVID-19.

The chain uses TRBV6-5 and TRBJ1-5; 8 bases map to TRBD1. Losses at the gene ends were 5 bases for V and 4 bases for J; bases not matched to a gene: 4. Germline CDR1 reads MNHEY; CDR2 reads SVGAGI. The CDR3 totals 14 residues. CDR3 in amino acids: CASSRNRGNQPQHF. The CDR3 DNA reads TGTGCCAGCAGTAGGAACAGGGGGAATCAGCCCCAGCATTTT.

The chain combines TRBV4-3 with TRBJ1-5; 7 bases match TRBD1. Germline-derived CDR1 and CDR2 are LGHNA and YSLEER. The CDR3 totals 19 residues. J gave up 0 bases and V 0 bases, and 11 bases lay outside the gene matches. CDR3 nucleotide sequence: TGCGCCAGCAGCCAAGATCCTGGGCAGGGGGTCAATAGCAATCAGCCCCAGCATTTT. Protein sequence: CASSQDPGQGVNSNQPQHF.

The rearrangement joins TRBV19 to TRBJ2-4; a weak D match, TRBD2 (6 bases). Germline loops: CDR1 LNHDA, CDR2 SQIVND (reference sequence). This CDR3 spans 16 amino acids. V was clipped by 5 bases and J by 2 bases, with 16 bases between them. The CDR3 nucleotides read TGTGCCAGTAGTTCCTCCAGGGACTCACCCAAAAACATTCAGTACTTC. Translating it yields CASSSSRDSPKNIQYF.

The chain links TRBV7-8 to TRBJ2-5, with 16 nucleotides matching TRBD2. The germline V gene has CDR1 SGHVS and CDR2 FQNEAQ. The CDR3 is 18 amino acids. After removal of 4 bases from V and 1 base from J, the junction contained 6 bases not matched to a gene. The CDR3 region has the DNA TGTGCCAGCAGCTGGGGACTAGCGGGGGGGTACAGCCAAGAGACCCAGTACTTC. This sequence encodes CASSWGLAGGYSQETQYF.

The rearrangement uses TRBV7-9 and TRBJ1-2, with TRBD1 as a possible D gene (5 bases). Trimming cost V 7 bases and J 2 bases, with 14 bases left between them. CDR1 is SEHNR and CDR2 is FQNEAQ in the germline V gene (reference sequence). This CDR3 has 14 residues. The CDR3 nucleotides read TGTGCCAGCACCTGGGGGGGGAGCAACTATGGCTACACCTTC. The encoded protein is CASTWGGSNYGYTF.

The V and J genes are TRBV27 and TRBJ2-4, with 11 bases identical to TRBD2. The trim removed 5 bases at V and 3 bases at J, leaving 6 bases unmatched. CDR3 length: 16 amino acids. The germline V gene encodes CDR1 MNHEY and CDR2 SMNVEV (reference sequence). CDR3 sequence reads: CASSLYTSGGKNIQYF. The CDR3 bases are TGTGCCAGCAGTCTCTATACTAGCGGGGGCAAAAACATTCAGTACTTC.

This chain uses TRBV5-4 with TRBJ1-5, with D perhaps TRBD1 (6 bases). The CDR3 has 13 amino acids. Germline loops: CDR1 SGHNT, CDR2 YYREEE (reference sequence). Trimming removed 3 bases at V and 4 bases at J, with 8 bases between. The CDR3 coding sequence is TGTGCCAGCAGCTGGACAGCAAATCAGCCCCAGCATTTT. Amino acids: CASSWTANQPQHF.

This chain connects TRBV6-5 to TRBJ1-2; D is unresolved. The V gene's germline CDR1 is MNHEY and CDR2 SVGAGI. The CDR3 consists of 16 residues. Trimming left V 0 bases short and J 4 bases short, with 15 bases between. The DNA for the CDR3 is TGTGCCAGCAGTTACTCCCCCACGGGAAGTCTCTATGGCTACACCTTC. Its protein is CASSYSPTGSLYGYTF.

This sequence joins TRBV27 and TRBJ2-2; D is ambiguous. The germline V and J ends were trimmed by 4 bases and 6 bases, with 12 bases remaining between them. Germline loops: CDR1 MNHEY, CDR2 SMNVEV (reference sequence). This CDR3 contains 14 residues. This CDR3 is CASSWAHPPGELFF. The CDR3 DNA reads as TGTGCCAGCAGTTGGGCCCATCCTCCCGGGGAGCTGTTTTTT.

The chain carries TRBV20-1 and TRBJ2-3, with no clear D. CDR3 length equals 10 residues. V was pared by 5 bases and J by 8 bases, with 8 bases between. In germline, CDR1 is DFQATT, CDR2 SNEGSKA (reference sequence). CDR3 region: CSASVVTQYF. The CDR3 nucleotides are TGCAGTGCTTCGGTTGTTACGCAGTATTTT.

The rearrangement uses TRBV4-1 and TRBJ2-1; TRBD2 agrees at 11 bases. The CDR3 sequence is 18 residues long. After removal of 0 bases from V and 7 bases from J, the junction contained 11 bases not matched to a gene. The germline V gene encodes CDR1 MGHRA and CDR2 YSYEKL. The CDR3 region has the DNA TGCGCCAGCAGCCAAGAATCCGCTAGCGGGGGGTTTAAAAATGAGCAGTTCTTC. Protein sequence: CASSQESASGGFKNEQFF.

This chain links TRBV4-2 with TRBJ2-3; perhaps TRBD2 as D (7 bases). The CDR3 contains 16 residues. The germline V gene has CDR1 LGHNA and CDR2 YNFKEQ. Trimming shortened V by 2 bases and J by 3 bases, and 15 bases separated the two germline ends. CDR3 sequence: CASSQNWAGATDTQYF. The CDR3 region has the DNA TGTGCCAGCAGCCAAAATTGGGCGGGGGCTACAGATACGCAGTATTTT.

The gene calls are TRBV2 and TRBJ1-4, with 11 bases that match TRBD1. The length of the CDR3 is 17 residues. CDR1 SNHLY and CDR2 FYNNEI come from the germline V gene. V shed 6 bases, J shed 8 bases, and the junction held 14 bases outside the gene matches. The CDR3: CASSAPGQGAHREKLFF. The CDR3 region has the DNA TGTGCCAGCAGCGCCCCCGGACAGGGGGCGCATAGGGAAAAACTGTTTTTT.

This chain joins TRBV19 and TRBJ2-7, with 10 bases matching TRBD1. Losses at the gene ends were 7 bases for V and 3 bases for J; bases not matched to a gene: 12. This CDR3 is 16 amino acids long. Germline V CDR1 and CDR2: LNHDA, SQIVND (reference sequence). Here the CDR3 reads CASKSGFGTGVYEQYF. As DNA, the CDR3 is TGTGCCAGTAAGTCCGGATTCGGGACAGGGGTCTACGAGCAGTACTTC.

The chain recombines TRBV2 with TRBJ2-2; TRBD1 is a possible D gene (6 bases). Germline V gene sequence: CDR1 SNHLY, CDR2 FYNNEI. The CDR3 is 16 amino acids. V gave up 3 bases and J gave up 5 bases, with 16 bases separating them. The CDR3 spells CASSDPGHLSTGELFF. The CDR3 nucleotides are TGTGCCAGCAGTGATCCGGGACACCTATCGACCGGGGAGCTGTTTTTT.

This clone was picked up one time. This chain connects TRBV5-1 to TRBJ2-7; 10 bases agree with TRBD1. Germline CDR1 is SGHRS and CDR2 is YFSETQ. Trimming cost V 4 bases and J 5 bases; bases outside gene matches: 9. CDR3 size: 15 residues. CDR3 sequence reads: CASSSTGTGVNEQYF. DNA of the CDR3: TGCGCCAGCAGCAGCACCGGGACAGGGGTCAACGAGCAGTACTTC.

The V and J genes are TRBV29-1 and TRBJ2-3, with 12 bases aligning to TRBD2. This CDR3 is built from 13 residues. The trim removed 6 bases at V and 9 bases at J, leaving 7 bases unmatched. Germline V lookup: CDR1 SQVTM, CDR2 ANQGSEA. This CDR3 reads CSVRLAGVGTQYF. In DNA, the CDR3 is TGCAGCGTCAGACTAGCGGGAGTGGGGACGCAGTATTTT.

The chain combines TRBV28 with TRBJ1-2; 12 nucleotides line up with TRBD1. This CDR3 has 15 amino acids. The V gene end was trimmed by 4 bases and the J gene end by 7 bases; junction bases not matched to a gene: 7. Germline CDR1 and CDR2: MDHEN and SYDVKM. Written as DNA, the CDR3 is TGTGCCAGCAGTTCTCCGGGACAGGGGGCAGGTGGCTACACCTTC. Translation gives CASSSPGQGAGGYTF.

V is TRBV6-5 and J is TRBJ1-1; D not resolved. Trimming took off 2 bases at V and 3 bases at J, with 7 bases between the two ends. The CDR3 consists of 13 residues. Per germline, CDR1 MNHEY and CDR2 SVGAGI. The CDR3 coding sequence is TGTGCCAGCAGTTACGACGAGGACACTGAAGCTTTCTTT. It yields the protein CASSYDEDTEAFF.

The chain combines TRBV19 with TRBJ1-6, with TRBD1 matching 7 bases. The germline gives CDR1 LNHDA, CDR2 SQIVND (reference sequence). Trimming cost V 5 bases and J 7 bases; bases outside gene matches: 2. This CDR3 is 13 amino acids long. In nucleotides, the CDR3 is TGTGCCAGTAGTTCGGGACAGAATTCACCCCTCCACTTT. This gives the protein CASSSGQNSPLHF.

This clone has more than one count but fewer than ten. The chain carries TRBV5-1 and TRBJ2-3, with a weak D call TRBD1 (6 bases). This CDR3 spans 14 amino acids. The germline gives CDR1 SGHRS, CDR2 YFSETQ. V lost 4 bases and J 3 bases, leaving 12 bases between the germline ends. The CDR3 nucleotides read TGCGCCAGCAGCACCTGGACAGCAACAGATACGCAGTATTTT. It yields the protein CASSTWTATDTQYF.

This clone was picked up many times. The CDR3 sequence: CASSLTGKNTEAFF. DNA of the CDR3: TGTGCCAGCAGCTTGACAGGGAAGAACACTGAAGCTTTCTTT. This chain uses TRBV7-3 with TRBJ1-1, with 7 bases matching TRBD1. Germline assignment: CDR1 SGHTA and CDR2 FQGTGA. With V trimmed by 3 bases and J by 1 base, 2 bases remained unmatched. The CDR3 sequence is 14 residues long.

This clone appeared a few times. V usage is TRBV5-1 and J usage is TRBJ2-3; D call uncertain. The CDR3 length is 17 residues. Trimming pared 0 bases from V and 4 bases from J, leaving 18 bases between. CDR1 and CDR2 (germline): SGHRS, YFSETQ. The CDR3 is CASSLVLGPTVSDTQYF. DNA of the CDR3: TGCGCCAGCAGCTTGGTATTGGGCCCCACGGTCTCAGATACGCAGTATTTT.

The V gene is TRBV2, the J gene TRBJ1-2; 10 nucleotides agree with TRBD1. The CDR3 has 14 residues. The V and J ends lost 8 bases and 4 bases, in that order; junction bases with no gene match: 7. Germline V CDR1 and CDR2: SNHLY, FYNNEI. Here the CDR3 reads CASRRDRGGYGYTF. DNA for the CDR3: TGTGCCAGCCGGAGGGACAGGGGAGGCTATGGCTACACCTTC.

The chain recombines TRBV11-1 with TRBJ2-1; D gene ambiguous. CDR3 length: 11 residues. CDR1 and CDR2 from the germline V gene are SGHAT and FQDESV (reference sequence). The V end was cut by 3 bases, the J end by 10 bases, with 7 bases between. CDR3 amino acids: CASSFSREQFF. The DNA for the CDR3 is TGTGCCAGCAGCTTTTCCAGGGAGCAGTTCTTC. Complete variable domain (other parts from reference TRBV11-1 and TRBJ2-1): EAEVAQSPRYKITEKSQAVAFWCDPISGHATLYWYRQILGQGPELLVQFQDESVVDDSQLPKDRFSAERLKGVDSTLKIQPAELGDSAMYLCASSFSREQFFGPGTRLTVL.

This clone was counted a single time. The gene calls are TRBV19 and TRBJ1-5; 7 positions match TRBD1. The length of the CDR3 is 17 residues. The trim removed 4 bases at V and 6 bases at J, leaving 15 bases unmatched. Germline loops: CDR1 LNHDA, CDR2 SQIVND (reference sequence). The CDR3 DNA sequence: TGTGCCAGTAGTACGTGGGGCCAGGGGGGCGACGGTCAGCCCCAGCATTTT. It codes for CASSTWGQGGDGQPQHF.

The chain joins TRBV15 to TRBJ2-1, with D tentatively TRBD1 (6 bases). The CDR3 is 15 residues long. Trimming pared 2 bases from V and 7 bases from J, leaving 15 bases between. Germline lookup yields CDR1 LNHNV and CDR2 YYDKDF (reference sequence). CDR3 in DNA: TGTGCCACCAGCAGACTGACCAGGGGTGGGAATGAGCAGTTCTTC. This translates into CATSRLTRGGNEQFF.